The 21 T cell receptor beta chains given below trace back to one sample, sequenced in a study of blood T cell repertoires in COVID-19. This table comes from immunoSEQ multiplex PCR, and its TCRdb copy is limited to in-frame clones, with some not included. This table has 130,000 to 150,000 clones, roughly 90% appearing once. Sequenced sample: peripheral blood. These receptors were obtained from a man in his 70s with acute or convalescent COVID-19.

The chain uses TRBV6-5 and TRBJ1-2; D may be TRBD1 (5 bases). V lost 5 bases and J 10 bases, leaving 17 bases between the germline ends. Germline V gene sequence: CDR1 MNHEY, CDR2 SVGAGI. The CDR3 extends over 13 amino acids. The chain's CDR3 is CASSNHQRGAYTF. The DNA for the CDR3 is TGTGCCAGCAGTAATCACCAAAGGGGCGCCTACACCTTC.

The genes are TRBV5-1 and TRBJ1-3; the match to TRBD1 covers 9 bases. This CDR3 contains 14 residues. The V gene's germline CDR1 is SGHRS and CDR2 YFSETQ. The V segment lost 4 bases and the J segment 4 bases; nucleotides outside the gene matches: 3. In DNA form, the CDR3 reads TGCGCCAGCAGCCCCGGGACAGGGGGAAACACCATATATTTT. Translation: CASSPGTGGNTIYF.

This clone has only a few counts. The chain carries TRBV29-1 and TRBJ2-1; TRBD2 agrees at 11 bases. The CDR3 is 20 residues long. Germline trimming cut 6 bases from V and 0 bases from J; bases unmatched to any gene: 19. Looked up from germline, CDR1 is SQVTM and CDR2 is ANQGSEA. The DNA for the CDR3 is TGCAGCGTGGTACAGGGGGCAGCGGGGACTAGCGGAAGCTCCTACAATGAGCAGTTCTTC. It codes for CSVVQGAAGTSGSSYNEQFF.

This clone appeared once. This chain connects TRBV3-1 (or the pseudogene TRBV3-2) to TRBJ2-2, with D unclear. CDR1 is LGHDT and CDR2 is YNNKEL in the germline V gene (reference sequence). The CDR3 is 14 residues long. Trimming pared 4 bases from V and 5 bases from J, leaving 11 bases between. The CDR3 here is CASSRPQVTGELFF. Here the CDR3 DNA reads TGTGCCAGCAGCCGACCTCAGGTTACCGGGGAGCTGTTTTTT.

In this sample, this clone turned up once. The chain carries TRBV6-5 and TRBJ1-2; D is ambiguous. This CDR3 comprises 12 residues. V was pared by 5 bases and J by 9 bases, with 13 bases between. Germline assignment: CDR1 MNHEY and CDR2 SVGAGI. In nucleotides, the CDR3 is TGTGCCAGCAGTACCCGACATACGAGCTACACCTTC. This encodes CASSTRHTSYTF.

The chain couples TRBV6-5 to TRBJ1-6; D is unresolved. The V end lost 2 bases, the J end lost 0 bases, and 8 bases lay between the germline ends. Germline V gene sequence: CDR1 MNHEY, CDR2 SVGAGI. The CDR3 is 16 residues long. CDR3 sequence: CASSYERASYNSPLHF. The CDR3 DNA reads as TGTGCCAGCAGTTACGAGAGGGCCTCCTATAATTCACCCCTCCACTTT.

The genes are TRBV7-2 and TRBJ1-2; 9 positions agree with TRBD1. V shed 4 bases and J 3 bases; nucleotides not matched to a gene: 0. CDR3 length: 13 residues. Germline lookup yields CDR1 SGHTA and CDR2 FQGNSA. Here the CDR3 reads CASSWDRDYGYTF. DNA of the CDR3: TGTGCCAGCAGCTGGGACAGGGACTATGGCTACACCTTC.

The rearrangement links TRBV7-8 to TRBJ1-1; tentatively, D is TRBD1 (6 bases). Germline lookup yields CDR1 SGHVS and CDR2 FQNEAQ. V was shortened by 0 bases and J by 4 bases, with 12 bases between the two germline ends. CDR3 length: 15 residues. This CDR3 is CASSLALGAGTEAFF. The CDR3 nucleotides read TGTGCCAGCAGCTTAGCGTTGGGGGCGGGCACTGAAGCTTTCTTT.

This sequence joins TRBV5-1 and TRBJ2-3; D is perhaps TRBD1 (5 bases). Trimming took 0 bases from V and 3 from J, leaving 17 bases between them. This CDR3 contains 17 residues. Germline CDR1 is SGHRS and CDR2 is YFSETQ. This CDR3 reads CASSLDPAGQLTDTQYF. CDR3 nucleotides: TGCGCCAGCAGCTTGGATCCGGCAGGGCAATTGACAGATACGCAGTATTTT.

The V gene is TRBV5-1, the J gene TRBJ2-2; the D is unclear. The CDR3 runs 11 residues. Germline V gene sequence: CDR1 SGHRS, CDR2 YFSETQ. V lost 2 bases and J lost 6, with 2 bases in between. CDR3: CASSFSGELFF. For the CDR3, the DNA is TGCGCCAGCAGCTTCTCCGGGGAGCTGTTTTTT.

The chain combines TRBV6-5 with TRBJ1-4; 8 bases match TRBD1. Per the germline V gene, CDR1 is MNHEY and CDR2 is SVGAGI. The CDR3 loop spans 14 amino acids. V dropped 6 bases and J dropped 8; count of bases not matched to a gene: 8. This CDR3 is CASRWTGPSEKLFF. The CDR3 bases are TGTGCCAGCAGGTGGACAGGGCCCAGCGAAAAACTGTTTTTT.

The rearrangement links TRBV24-1 to TRBJ2-7, with 7 bases lining up with TRBD2. The CDR3 length is 15 residues. V shed 5 bases, J shed 6 bases, and the junction held 12 bases outside the gene matches. CDR1 is KGHDR, CDR2 SFDVKD, per germline. DNA of the CDR3: TGTGCCACCAGTGGTCCGGGGGGTAGTGGTCTCGAGCAGTACTTC. Encoded protein: CATSGPGGSGLEQYF.

The chain has TRBV7-9 and TRBJ1-1; D is ambiguous. V was cut by 2 bases and J by 0 bases, with 7 bases left in between. Germline V gene lookup returns CDR1 SEHNR and CDR2 FQNEAQ (reference sequence). CDR3 length: 14 amino acids. CDR3 bases: TGTGCCAGCAGCTTAATGGGCTTGAACACTGAAGCTTTCTTT. It is translated as CASSLMGLNTEAFF.

The chain uses TRBV28 and TRBJ2-1, with a tentative D call TRBD2 (6 bases). The CDR3 covers 13 residues. CDR1 and CDR2 (germline): MDHEN, SYDVKM. Trimming pared 1 base from V and 10 bases from J, leaving 11 bases between. The DNA of the CDR3 is TGTGCCAGCAGTTTATATGGGGGGAAGGAGCAGTTCTTC. Its translation: CASSLYGGKEQFF.

The chain links TRBV12-3 or TRBV12-4 to TRBJ1-1; D remains ambiguous. Trimming took 4 bases from V and 3 from J, leaving 9 bases between them. The CDR3 sequence is 13 residues long. Here the CDR3 DNA reads TGTGCCAGCAGTTACAACGGGGACACTGAAGCTTTCTTT. It yields the protein CASSYNGDTEAFF.

The chain has TRBV11-3 and TRBJ2-2; 13 bases are a match to TRBD2. The CDR3 is made up of 16 amino acids. Germline CDR1 reads SGHNT; CDR2 reads YENEEA. The trim removed 1 base at V and 8 bases at J, leaving 4 bases unmatched. CDR3 DNA: TGTGCCAGCAGCTTAGGACTAGCGGGAGGAGTTGGGGAGCTGTTTTTT. This sequence encodes CASSLGLAGGVGELFF. Together with reference TRBV11-3 and TRBJ2-2, the CDR3 gives the full variable domain: EAGVVQSPRYKIIEKKQPVAFWCNPISGHNTLYWYLQNLGQGPELLIRYENEEAVDDSQLPKDRFSAERLKGVDSTLKIQPAELGDSAVYLCASSLGLAGGVGELFFGEGSRLTVL.

The chain employs TRBV6-5 and TRBJ1-6; D not certain. The CDR3 sequence is 14 residues long. Germline values: CDR1 MNHEY, CDR2 SVGAGI. Deletions cut 8 bases from V and 10 bases from J, with 18 bases between. The CDR3 sequence: CASAKPGNGSPLHF. CDR3 coding DNA: TGTGCCAGCGCCAAACCCGGGAATGGGTCACCCCTCCACTTT.

The chain combines TRBV11-2 with TRBJ1-1, with D perhaps matching TRBD1 (6 bases). This CDR3 contains 16 residues. Germline CDR1 SGHAT, CDR2 FQNNGV. Trimming shortened V by 4 bases and J by 3 bases, and 18 bases separated the two germline ends. CDR3 sequence: CASSSDRQTLYTEAFF. CDR3 bases: TGTGCCAGCAGCTCGGACAGACAAACCCTTTACACTGAAGCTTTCTTT.

This chain links TRBV28 with TRBJ1-4; a possible D gene is TRBD1 (6 bases). The V end lost 5 bases, the J end lost 5 bases, and 6 bases lay between the germline ends. The CDR3 is made up of 12 amino acids. Germline CDR1 and CDR2: MDHEN and SYDVKM. CDR3 nucleotides: TGTGCCAGCAGTCAGGGGAATGAAAAACTGTTTTTT. Translating gives CASSQGNEKLFF. Combining the CDR3 with reference TRBV28 and TRBJ1-4 gives the whole variable domain DVKVTQSSRYLVKRTGEKVFLECVQDMDHENMFWYRQDPGLGLRLIYFSYDVKMKEKGDIPEGYSVSREKKERFSLILESASTNQTSMYLCASSQGNEKLFFGSGTQLSVL.

The CDR3, as DNA: TGCGCCAGCAGCTCCCTAGCGGGAGTAGGCTACGAGCAGTACTTC. Its translation is CASSSLAGVGYEQYF. The chain is built from TRBV5-1 and TRBJ2-7; 10 bases match TRBD2. V lost 3 bases and J lost 3; bases outside the gene matches: 6. The CDR3 contains 15 residues. In germline, CDR1 is SGHRS, CDR2 YFSETQ.

V is TRBV5-1 and J is TRBJ1-2, with TRBD1 identical over 8 bases. Per germline, CDR1 SGHRS and CDR2 YFSETQ. J was trimmed by 4 bases and V by 4 bases; bases with no gene match: 6. The CDR3 loop spans 14 amino acids. The DNA for the CDR3 is TGCGCCAGCAGCGGACCGACAGGGGCCTATGGCTACACCTTC. Residues: CASSGPTGAYGYTF.